A selection of T cell receptor beta chains follows, all from one sample in a study of cytomegalovirus exposure and HLA in healthy donors. TCRdb's table, derived via immunoSEQ multiplex PCR, lists solely in-frame clones and lacks some. In the table there are 100,000 or so clones, 85% of which are singletons. Material: PBMCs. Receptors were obtained from a man between 18 and 35 years old in good health and CMV-seropositive. The CDR3 runs from the conserved cysteine through the conserved F or W. D genes are given only for firm matches. The listing skips clone size in some rows; elsewhere it reads once, few, many or a size class.

d_gene	abundance	v_gene	j_gene	CDR3nt	CDR3aa
-	once	TRBV11-3	TRBJ2-1	TGTGCCAGCAGCTTAGCGGAGCGCGGGCGTGAGCAGTTCTTC	CASSLAERGREQFF
-	-	TRBV7-8	TRBJ2-5	TGTGCCAGCAGCGAAACAGTCCAAGAGACCCAGTACTTC	CASSETVQETQYF
TRBD1	-	TRBV5-4	TRBJ1-4	TGTGCCAGCAGCACAGGGGGCAATTATGAAAAACTGTTTTTT	CASSTGGNYEKLFF
-	-	TRBV5-6	TRBJ2-7	TGTGCCAGCAGCTCCCTGACTAACTCCTACGAGCAGTACTTC	CASSSLTNSYEQYF
TRBD2	-	TRBV11-2	TRBJ2-2	TGTGCCAGCAGCTTCGTAGTGCGCGGGAGGATGTCCGGGGAGCTGTTTTTT	CASSFVVRGRMSGELFF
TRBD1	-	TRBV6-5	TRBJ2-1	TGTGCCAGCAGTTACGGTGGAGCCAGGGGGTGGAATGAGCAGTTCTTC	CASSYGGARGWNEQFF
TRBD1	-	TRBV28	TRBJ2-5	TGTGCCAGCAGTCCCGGACAGGCCCGACGGGAGACCCAGTACTTC	CASSPGQARRETQYF
-	-	TRBV15	TRBJ1-1	TGTGCCACCAGCAGAAGGGGGACCCTACCGAACACTGAAGCTTTCTTT	CATSRRGTLPNTEAFF
-	once	TRBV14	TRBJ1-1	TGTGCCAGCAGCCAAGATCCGTCAGGGGACACTGAAGCTTTCTTT	CASSQDPSGDTEAFF
TRBD2	once	TRBV7-3	TRBJ2-5	TGTGCCAGCAGCCCGGGGGCGGCGGGAGGTCGAGAGACCCAGTACTTC	CASSPGAAGGRETQYF
TRBD1	-	TRBV28	TRBJ2-7	TGTGCCAGCATCTCTCCAGGGACAGGGTCTTACGAGCAGTACTTC	CASISPGTGSYEQYF
TRBD1	-	TRBV4-1	TRBJ1-1	TGCGCCAGCAGCCAAGGACAGGGCGGCACTGAAGCTTTCTTT	CASSQGQGGTEAFF
-	-	TRBV6-4	TRBJ2-1	TGTGCCAGCAGTAAGAACCGGGGGTCCGAGGAGCAGTTCTTC	CASSKNRGSEEQFF
TRBD1	-	TRBV28	TRBJ2-5	TGTGCCAGCAGTTTTATGGGGCAGGGGGTAGTTGGGCAAGAGACCCAGTACTTC	CASSFMGQGVVGQETQYF
-	-	TRBV2	TRBJ2-1	TGTGCCAGCAGTCGACCGGTAGACAACAATGAGCAGTTCTTC	CASSRPVDNNEQFF
-	-	TRBV7-9	TRBJ2-5	TGTGCCAGCAGCTTTTTTGCGGGTGAAGAGACCCAGTACTTC	CASSFFAGEETQYF
TRBD2	-	TRBV9	TRBJ2-7	TGTGCCAGCAGCGTAGATAGCGGGAGCGACTTCTCCTACGAGCAGTACTTC	CASSVDSGSDFSYEQYF
-	-	TRBV2	TRBJ1-2	TGTGCCAGCACCGCGGCGAACTATGGCTACACCTTC	CASTAANYGYTF
TRBD1	-	TRBV11-2	TRBJ2-6	TGTGCCAGCCTGGGGACAGGGGGCTTTCCTGGGGCCAACGTCCTGACTTTC	CASLGTGGFPGANVLTF
-	-	TRBV7-3	TRBJ2-2	TGTGCCAGCAGCCCAACAGGCGGGGCCCTGAACACCGGGGAGCTGTTTTTT	CASSPTGGALNTGELFF
TRBD1	-	TRBV5-1	TRBJ2-7	TGCGCCAGCAGCTTGGTTCAGGGGGCGACGGGCGAGCAGTACTTC	CASSLVQGATGEQYF
-	few	TRBV6-5	TRBJ1-1	TGTGCCAGCAGTTATAGGGGCCGGGTCACTGAAGCTTTCTTT	CASSYRGRVTEAFF
-	once	TRBV27	TRBJ2-2	TGTGCCAGCGGAGTGGGAGGGAACACCGGGGAGCTGTTTTTT	CASGVGGNTGELFF
TRBD1	-	TRBV10-3	TRBJ1-5	TGTGCCTCCACTCCTGCGGGGACAGGGGTTTTTCATCAGCCCCAGCATTTT	CASTPAGTGVFHQPQHF
TRBD1	-	TRBV27	TRBJ1-2	TGTGCCAGCAGGGGGACAGGGGGCTACACCTTC	CASRGTGGYTF
-	few	TRBV14	TRBJ1-1	TGTGCCAGCAGGCAGAACAGGGCTACAACTGAAGCTTTCTTT	CASRQNRATTEAFF
-	-	TRBV6-6	TRBJ2-7	TGTGCCAGCAGAAAACCGACAGGACCCTACGAGCAGTACTTC	CASRKPTGPYEQYF
TRBD1	few	TRBV15	TRBJ2-2	TGTGCCACCAGCAGAGGGACAGGGGGCATCACCGGGGAGCTGTTTTTT	CATSRGTGGITGELFF
TRBD1	-	TRBV4-1	TRBJ1-1	TGCGCCAGCAGCCAAGGGGACAGGGGAGCTGAAGCTTTCTTT	CASSQGDRGAEAFF
-	-	TRBV5-1	TRBJ1-1	TGCGCCAGCAGCTTGGGAGGGGAGGCTGAAGCTTTCTTT	CASSLGGEAEAFF
-	-	TRBV28	TRBJ2-1	TGTGCCAGCAGTCCCCTGTTAGGCGGGAAATCCAATGAGCAGTTCTTC	CASSPLLGGKSNEQFF
TRBD1	once	TRBV7-9	TRBJ1-3	TGTGCCAGCAGCTTAGCGGGACAGGGTTCGAACACCATATATTTT	CASSLAGQGSNTIYF
-	many	TRBV2	TRBJ2-7	TGTGCCAGCAGTGAGACGACAGGGAGGGAGCAGTACTTC	CASSETTGREQYF
TRBD2	-	TRBV6-1	TRBJ2-1	TGTGCCAGCAAAACTAGCGGGAGCTACAATGAGCAGTTCTTC	CASKTSGSYNEQFF
-	-	TRBV28	TRBJ2-7	TGTGCCAGTAATGAAGCAGGGTCCCTTCCCGTAGAGTACTTC	CASNEAGSLPVEYF
TRBD2	-	TRBV5-1	TRBJ2-1	TGCGCCAGCAGCCTACCGGGACTAGGCAATGAGCAGTTCTTC	CASSLPGLGNEQFF
TRBD1	-	TRBV10-3	TRBJ1-2	TGTGCCATCAGTAGGGACAGCTATGGCTACACCTTC	CAISRDSYGYTF
TRBD1	-	TRBV9	TRBJ2-3	TGTGCCAGCAGCGTAGAAGGGGGCGCTAAAGATACGCAGTATTTT	CASSVEGGAKDTQYF
-	-	TRBV15	TRBJ1-1	TGTGCCACCGGCAGGGCGGGGACCACTGAAGCTTTCTTT	CATGRAGTTEAFF
TRBD2	-	TRBV6-1	TRBJ2-1	TGTGCCAGCAGTGTGCCCCTCGCGGGAGCTTACAATGAGCAGTTCTTC	CASSVPLAGAYNEQFF
-	-	TRBV29-1	TRBJ1-2	TGCAGCGTTGAAGATTCAGGCCAAGGCTACACCTTC	CSVEDSGQGYTF
TRBD2	-	TRBV12-5	TRBJ2-5	TGTGCTAGTGGTTTGGGGGCGGGAGGATGGGCCACTCAAGAGACCCAGTACTTC	CASGLGAGGWATQETQYF
-	-	TRBV5-4	TRBJ2-3	TGTGCCAGCAGCGTAGCCGGGACTTACTCAGATACGCAGTATTTT	CASSVAGTYSDTQYF
TRBD1	-	TRBV28	TRBJ1-2	TGTGCCATTTCGGGGACAGGTTGGTACTATGGCTACACCTTC	CAISGTGWYYGYTF
TRBD2	-	TRBV7-9	TRBJ2-1	TGTGCCAGCAGCCCCAGGGACGGGGGGGCTTACAATGAGCAGTTCTTC	CASSPRDGGAYNEQFF
TRBD1	-	TRBV27	TRBJ2-1	TGTGCCAGCAGTCTCCGGGACAGGGTGCCCAATGAGCAGTTCTTC	CASSLRDRVPNEQFF
TRBD1	-	TRBV4-1	TRBJ2-5	TGCGCCAGCAGCGAACGGGACAGCCAAGAGACCCAGTACTTC	CASSERDSQETQYF
TRBD1	-	TRBV27	TRBJ1-1	TGTGCCAGCAGTTGGACAGGCCCAGGGACTGAAGCTTTCTTT	CASSWTGPGTEAFF
TRBD1	-	TRBV19	TRBJ1-5	TGTGCCAGTAAACAGGGGCGTCAGCCCCAGCATTTT	CASKQGRQPQHF
-	-	TRBV6-6	TRBJ1-1	TGTGCCAGCAGTTACGGGATGCGGGGCGACACTGAAGCTTTCTTT	CASSYGMRGDTEAFF
TRBD1	once	TRBV18	TRBJ2-1	TGTGCCAGCTCACTAACACAGGGGATTGAGCAGTTCTTC	CASSLTQGIEQFF
TRBD2	few	TRBV15	TRBJ2-1	TGTGCCACCAGCACAGATAATAGCGGGAGGGGAAATGAGCAGTTCTTC	CATSTDNSGRGNEQFF
TRBD2	-	TRBV11-2	TRBJ2-3	TGTGCCAGCAGCTTAGGCGGGAGGGCCACAGATACGCAGTATTTT	CASSLGGRATDTQYF
-	-	TRBV29-1	TRBJ1-2	TGCAGCGTGATGTGGGGGGACTATGGCTACACCTTC	CSVMWGDYGYTF
TRBD1	-	TRBV19	TRBJ1-2	TGTGCCAGTAGTATCAGGGGGGCAAACTATGGCTACACCTTC	CASSIRGANYGYTF